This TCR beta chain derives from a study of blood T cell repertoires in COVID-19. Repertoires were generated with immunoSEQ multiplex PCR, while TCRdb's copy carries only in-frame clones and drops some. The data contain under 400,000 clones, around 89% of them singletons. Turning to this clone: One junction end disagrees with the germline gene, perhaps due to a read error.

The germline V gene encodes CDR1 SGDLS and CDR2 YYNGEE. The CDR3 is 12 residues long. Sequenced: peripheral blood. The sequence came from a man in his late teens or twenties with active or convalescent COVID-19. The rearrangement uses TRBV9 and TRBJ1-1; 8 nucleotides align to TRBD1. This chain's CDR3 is CASSTSTGAAGF. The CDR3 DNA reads TGTGCCAGCAGTACCTCGACAGGGGCCGCTGGCTTT. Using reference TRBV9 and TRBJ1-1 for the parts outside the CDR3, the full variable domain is DSGVTQTPKHLITATGQRVTLRCSPRSGDLSVYWYQQSLDQGLQFLIQYYNGEERAKGNILERFSAQQFPDLHSELNLSSLELGDSALYFCASSTSTGAAGFGQGTRLTVV.